A selection of T cell receptor beta chains follows, all from one sample in a study of T cell repertoires in cytomegalovirus infection. These TCRs are of unknown antigen specificity. One entry per CDR3 protein results from TCRdb running MiXCR on the reads. The sample lists some 200,000 distinct CDR3 sequences; roughly two fifths were seen once. The source material was CD8+ T cells from cultured PBMCs, sampled from culture after CMV antigen stimulation. These receptors were taken from a human donor in good health (CMV status not recorded). Some clones in this sample may be carry-over from other donors' samples. CDR3s include the opening cysteine and the closing phenylalanine or tryptophan. A D gene is named only where the DNA matches it firmly. The listing skips clone size in some rows; elsewhere it reads once, few, many or a size class.

D: .
J: TRBJ2-1
V: TRBV27
size: few
DNA: TGTGCCAGCAGCCCTCCGTGGGGAGAGGAGCAGTTCTTC
CDR3: CASSPPWGEEQFF

D: .
J: TRBJ2-2
V: TRBV7-9
size: .
DNA: TGTGCCAGCAGCTCAACAGGGCAAAACACCGGGGAGCTGTTTTTT
CDR3: CASSSTGQNTGELFF

D: .
J: TRBJ1-6
V: TRBV14
size: .
DNA: TGTGCCAGCAGCCAAGATCGAAGGCTAAATTCACCCCTCCACTTT
CDR3: CASSQDRRLNSPLHF

D: TRBD2
J: TRBJ2-7
V: TRBV20-1
size: .
DNA: TGCAGTGCTGACCCGGGGCGGGGGGGATACGAGCAGTACTTC
CDR3: CSADPGRGGYEQYF

D: .
J: TRBJ1-2
V: TRBV7-8
size: .
DNA: TGTGCCAGCAGTCCTGGGACAAAGGAACTTATTGATGGCTACACCTTC
CDR3: CASSPGTKELIDGYTF

D: .
J: TRBJ1-2
V: TRBV27
size: .
DNA: TGTGCCAGCAGTTTATCGATCGGAGCCTATGGCTACACCTTC
CDR3: CASSLSIGAYGYTF

D: TRBD1
J: TRBJ2-1
V: TRBV7-6
size: many
DNA: TGTGCCAGCAGCTTAGCTCAAGGGGGCCATGAGCAGTTCTTC
CDR3: CASSLAQGGHEQFF

D: .
J: TRBJ1-2
V: TRBV7-8
size: .
DNA: TGTGCCAGCAGCTTAGAGGGCAGAACGCAGGGCTACACCTTC
CDR3: CASSLEGRTQGYTF

D: TRBD2
J: TRBJ2-5
V: TRBV7-2
size: few
DNA: TGTGCCAGCAGCTTAGAAGTCGCGCGGGGGGGCCCCGAGACCCAGTACTTC
CDR3: CASSLEVARGGPETQYF

D: .
J: TRBJ1-5
V: TRBV6-2/TRBV6-3
size: .
DNA: TGTGCCAGCAGTTATGCACAGCATCAGCCCCAGCATTTT
CDR3: CASSYAQHQPQHF

D: .
J: TRBJ2-1
V: TRBV10-3
size: .
DNA: TGTGCCATCAGTGAACTAGCCAGTTACTCCTACAATGAGCAGTTCTTC
CDR3: CAISELASYSYNEQFF

D: .
J: TRBJ2-3
V: TRBV4-1
size: .
DNA: TGCGCCAGCAGCCATGTCAGCCTCCGGAACACAGATACGCAGTATTTT
CDR3: CASSHVSLRNTDTQYF

D: TRBD1
J: TRBJ2-5
V: TRBV7-6
size: .
DNA: TGTGCCAGCAGCTCACTCCGGGACAGGGAAGAAGAGACCCAGTACTTC
CDR3: CASSSLRDREEETQYF

D: .
J: TRBJ2-2
V: TRBV27
size: .
DNA: TGTGCCAGCGGTTCTGACGGATTGGGCACCGGGGAGCTGTTTTTT
CDR3: CASGSDGLGTGELFF

D: .
J: TRBJ2-7
V: TRBV6-6
size: .
DNA: TGTGCCAGCAGTTCAAACCTACAGGAGCCCCTCTTC
CDR3: CASSSNLQEPLF

D: TRBD1
J: TRBJ2-5
V: TRBV7-9
size: few
DNA: TGTGCAACCAGCAGGCGAACGACAGGGATACTCCAAGAGACCCAGTACTTC
CDR3: CATSRRTTGILQETQYF

D: TRBD2
J: TRBJ2-3
V: TRBV5-4
size: .
DNA: TGTGCCAGCAGCTTGTCGGGGGGAGGAGGCACAGATACGCAGTATTTT
CDR3: CASSLSGGGGTDTQYF

D: .
J: TRBJ2-2
V: TRBV7-6
size: .
DNA: TGTGCCAGCAGCTTGGCGCAGACCAACACCGGGGAGCTGTTTTTT
CDR3: CASSLAQTNTGELFF

D: TRBD2
J: TRBJ2-1
V: TRBV11-3
size: .
DNA: TGTGCCAGCAGCTTAGAGGCTAGCGGGGACGGAATGCAGTTCTTC
CDR3: CASSLEASGDGMQFF

D: TRBD2
J: TRBJ2-1
V: TRBV12-3/TRBV12-4
size: .
DNA: TGTGCCAGCAGTTCCACACTAGCGGAGATCTACAATGAGCAGTTCTTC
CDR3: CASSSTLAEIYNEQFF

D: .
J: TRBJ2-5
V: TRBV27
size: few
DNA: TGTGCCAGCAGCCGATTGGAGGACCCCCAAGAGACCCAGTACTTC
CDR3: CASSRLEDPQETQYF

D: TRBD1
J: TRBJ2-7
V: TRBV27
size: .
DNA: TGTGCCAGCAGTTTATCCTCGGACAGGAGCTACGAGCAGTACTTC
CDR3: CASSLSSDRSYEQYF

D: TRBD1
J: TRBJ2-2
V: TRBV7-9
size: .
DNA: TGTGCCAGCACCGCTCAGGGGGCGCCGGTCGGGGAGCTGTTTTTT
CDR3: CASTAQGAPVGELFF

D: .
J: TRBJ1-4
V: TRBV5-4
size: .
DNA: TGTGCCAGCAGCTCGGACAGTGCAACTAATGAAAAACTGTTTTTT
CDR3: CASSSDSATNEKLFF

D: TRBD2
J: TRBJ2-1
V: TRBV19
size: .
DNA: TGTGCCAGTAGGAAATTAGCGGGAGGAGGCCTTGAGCAGTTCTTC
CDR3: CASRKLAGGGLEQFF

D: .
J: TRBJ2-3
V: TRBV12-3/TRBV12-4
size: few
DNA: TGTGCCAGCAGTTTAACCCTCCGGGACTTGGGGGATACGCAGTATTTT
CDR3: CASSLTLRDLGDTQYF

D: .
J: TRBJ2-1
V: TRBV7-3
size: few
DNA: TGTGCCAGCAGCTTAAATTCAGGAACCTACAATGAGCAGTTCTTC
CDR3: CASSLNSGTYNEQFF

D: .
J: TRBJ1-5
V: TRBV2
size: few
DNA: TGTGCCAGCAGTGAACGGGGAGCGTTTGAGCCCCAGCATTTT
CDR3: CASSERGAFEPQHF

D: .
J: TRBJ2-1
V: TRBV19
size: .
DNA: TGTGCCAGTAGTACAACCTCGGAATGGGATGAGCAGTTCTTC
CDR3: CASSTTSEWDEQFF

D: .
J: TRBJ2-7
V: TRBV6-2/TRBV6-3
size: many
DNA: TGTGCCAGCAGTTACCGGGTCCCCGTCTCCTACGAGCAGTACTTC
CDR3: CASSYRVPVSYEQYF

D: .
J: TRBJ2-7
V: TRBV11-2
size: .
DNA: TGTGCCAGCAGCTTATTTCGGGACTACGAGCAGTACTTC
CDR3: CASSLFRDYEQYF

D: TRBD1
J: TRBJ1-2
V: TRBV20-1
size: .
DNA: TGCAGTGCTAGAGGTGACAGGGCTAACTATGGCTACACCTTC
CDR3: CSARGDRANYGYTF

D: .
J: TRBJ2-1
V: TRBV24-1
size: few
DNA: TGTGCCACCAGTGATTTGGCAGTAGGGGAATCTTACGATGAGCAGTTCTTC
CDR3: CATSDLAVGESYDEQFF

D: TRBD2
J: TRBJ2-7
V: TRBV7-2
size: few
DNA: TGTGCCAGCAGCTCGTCTAGCGGATCCTACGAGCAGTACTTC
CDR3: CASSSSSGSYEQYF

D: TRBD1
J: TRBJ1-5
V: TRBV12-5
size: few
DNA: TGTGCTAGTGCCATAGACAGGGGGGGAACGCCCCAGCATTTT
CDR3: CASAIDRGGTPQHF

D: .
J: TRBJ1-2
V: TRBV7-6
size: .
DNA: TGTGCCAGCAGCTTATTACAAGAAGGCTACACCTTC
CDR3: CASSLLQEGYTF

D: TRBD1
J: TRBJ1-2
V: TRBV19
size: .
DNA: TGTGCCAGTAGTAGTCCTGGGGACAGACGATACTATGGCTACACCTTC
CDR3: CASSSPGDRRYYGYTF

D: .
J: TRBJ2-5
V: TRBV6-5
size: .
DNA: TGTGCCAGCAGTTACACGTTTTCACCGGGACTGACATTATACCAAGAGACCCAGTACTTC
CDR3: CASSYTFSPGLTLYQETQYF

D: TRBD1
J: TRBJ2-3
V: TRBV5-6
size: few
DNA: TGTGCCAGCAGGGACGGGACAGGTTACACAGATACGCAGTATTTT
CDR3: CASRDGTGYTDTQYF

D: .
J: TRBJ2-2
V: TRBV5-4
size: .
DNA: TGTGCCAGTCTGGAGCAGGGAAGAGGCGGGGAGCTGTTTTTT
CDR3: CASLEQGRGGELFF

D: .
J: TRBJ2-1
V: TRBV27
size: .
DNA: TGTGCCAGCAGCGCAAACGGCGCGGCATACAATGAGCAGTTCTTC
CDR3: CASSANGAAYNEQFF

D: .
J: TRBJ1-1
V: TRBV7-9
size: .
DNA: TGTGCCAGCAGCCCGCGGGGTGCTGAAGCTTTCTTT
CDR3: CASSPRGAEAFF

D: TRBD2
J: TRBJ2-7
V: TRBV6-1
size: .
DNA: TGTGCCAGCAGTGACGACGGGGGACTAGCCCGCGAGCAGTACTTC
CDR3: CASSDDGGLAREQYF

D: .
J: TRBJ2-7
V: TRBV7-3
size: many
DNA: TGTGCCAGCTCCCGGGACAACTCCTACGAGCAGTACTTC
CDR3: CASSRDNSYEQYF